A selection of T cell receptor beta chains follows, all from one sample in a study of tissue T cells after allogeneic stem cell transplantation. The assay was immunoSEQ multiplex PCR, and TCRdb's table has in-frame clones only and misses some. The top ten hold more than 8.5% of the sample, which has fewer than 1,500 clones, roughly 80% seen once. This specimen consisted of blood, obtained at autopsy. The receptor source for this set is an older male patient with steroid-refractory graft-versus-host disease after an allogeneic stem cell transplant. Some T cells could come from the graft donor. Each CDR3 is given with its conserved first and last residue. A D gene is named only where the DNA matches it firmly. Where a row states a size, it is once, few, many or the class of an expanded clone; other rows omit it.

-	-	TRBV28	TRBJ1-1	TGTGCCAGCGTTCGGACTGAAGCTTTCTTT	CASVRTEAFF
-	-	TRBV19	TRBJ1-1	TGTGCCAGCCTAACGAGGGGGGCCACTGAAGCTTTCTTT	CASLTRGATEAFF
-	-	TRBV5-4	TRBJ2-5	TGTGCCAGCAGCTTGGCGGGGACTCAAGAGACCCAGTACTTC	CASSLAGTQETQYF
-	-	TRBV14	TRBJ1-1	TGTGCCAGCAACCCCAGCGGGAGAGGGTTTAACACTGAAGCTTTCTTT	CASNPSGRGFNTEAFF
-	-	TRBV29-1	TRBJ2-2	TGCAGCGTTGATACAGAGACCGGGGAGCTGTTTTTT	CSVDTETGELFF
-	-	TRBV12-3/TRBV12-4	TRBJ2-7	TGTGCCAGCAGCCTTGACGGGCCCTACGAGCAGTACTTC	CASSLDGPYEQYF
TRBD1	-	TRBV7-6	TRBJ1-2	TGTGCCAGCAGCTTAGAGGGGGCCCCTATATATGGCTACACCTTC	CASSLEGAPIYGYTF
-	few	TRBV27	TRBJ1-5	TGTGCCAGCTCCTCCAGGGAGATCAATCAGCCCCAGCATTTT	CASSSREINQPQHF
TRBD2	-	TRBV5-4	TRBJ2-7	TGTGCCAGCACCCTGTGGGCTAGCGGTGGGTCCGAGCAGTACTTC	CASTLWASGGSEQYF
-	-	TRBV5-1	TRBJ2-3	TGCGCCAGCAGCTTGGAGGGGGGAACAGATACGCAGTATTTT	CASSLEGGTDTQYF
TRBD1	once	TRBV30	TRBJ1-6	TGTGCCTGGAGACACAGGGGCCCAAGCTCCTATAATTCACCCCTCCACTTT	CAWRHRGPSSYNSPLHF
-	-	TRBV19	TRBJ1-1	TGTGCCAGTAGTATAGACTTAAGGGGCGGGGGCACTGAAGCTTTCTTT	CASSIDLRGGGTEAFF
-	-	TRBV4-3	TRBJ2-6	TGCGCCAGCAGCCAAGTTGGACTCTTGGTGTCTGGGGCCAACGTCCTGACTTTC	CASSQVGLLVSGANVLTF
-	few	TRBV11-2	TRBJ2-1	TGTGCCAGCAGTAGGGGGTGGAATGAGCAGTTCTTC	CASSRGWNEQFF
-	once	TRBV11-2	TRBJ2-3	TGTGCCAGCAGCTTAGGAAGGATCGGCACCACAGATACGCAGTATTTT	CASSLGRIGTTDTQYF
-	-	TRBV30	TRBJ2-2	TGTGCCTGGAGTGTACGCTGGGGACCGAACACCGGGGAGCTGTTTTTT	CAWSVRWGPNTGELFF
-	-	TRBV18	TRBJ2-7	TGTGCCAGCTCACCGTCGGACGGAGGGTCCTACGAGCAGTACTTC	CASSPSDGGSYEQYF
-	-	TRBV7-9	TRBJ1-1	TGTGCCAGCAGCCGGGGACTGTTGAACACTGAAGCTTTCTTT	CASSRGLLNTEAFF
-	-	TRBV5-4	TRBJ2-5	TGTGCCAGCAGCTTGGCGGGAGTACAAGAGACCCAGTACTTC	CASSLAGVQETQYF
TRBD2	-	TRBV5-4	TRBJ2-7	TGTGCCAGCAGCTTGGGACTAGCCAACGAGCAGTACTTC	CASSLGLANEQYF
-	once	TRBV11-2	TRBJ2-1	TGTGCCAGCAGCTTAGCACCAGGCCGGGAGCAGTTCTTC	CASSLAPGREQFF
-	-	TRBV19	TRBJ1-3	TGTGCCAGTAGTATAGGAGATCTTGGGGGAAACACCATATATTTT	CASSIGDLGGNTIYF
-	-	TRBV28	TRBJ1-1	TGTGCCAGCAGTTTGAGGGGTCGATTGAACACTGAAGCTTTCTTT	CASSLRGRLNTEAFF
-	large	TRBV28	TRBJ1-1	TGTGCCAGCAGGTTTCAGTTGAACACTGAAGCTTTCTTT	CASRFQLNTEAFF
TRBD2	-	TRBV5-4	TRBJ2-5	TGTGCCAGCAGCATAGCGGGGGCGCAAGAGACCCAGTACTTC	CASSIAGAQETQYF
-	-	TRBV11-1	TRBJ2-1	TGTGCCAGCAGCCCCCGGGGGCAGTCGGGGCAGTTCTTC	CASSPRGQSGQFF
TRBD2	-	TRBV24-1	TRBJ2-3	TGTGCCACCTCGACTAGCGGGGGCACAGATACGCAGTATTTT	CATSTSGGTDTQYF
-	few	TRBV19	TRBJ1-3	TGTGCCAGTAGTAAGGACTCTGGAAACACCATATATTTT	CASSKDSGNTIYF
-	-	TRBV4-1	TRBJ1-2	TGCGCCAGCAGCCAGGGACCATATTATAACTATGGCTACACCTTC	CASSQGPYYNYGYTF
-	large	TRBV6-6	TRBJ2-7	TGTGCCAGCGGCCAGGGCCTCTTGGAGACCTACGAGCAGTACTTC	CASGQGLLETYEQYF
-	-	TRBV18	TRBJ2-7	TGTGCCAGCTCACCACGAGAACTCTACGAGCAGTACTTC	CASSPRELYEQYF
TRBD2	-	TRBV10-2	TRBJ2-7	TGCGCCAGCGCCGCGGGGGGGACCCTCTACGAGCAGTACTTC	CASAAGGTLYEQYF
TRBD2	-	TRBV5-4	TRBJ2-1	TGTGCCAGCAGCTTGGAGCGGGGGGAGTATGAGCAGTTCTTC	CASSLERGEYEQFF
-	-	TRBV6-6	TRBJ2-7	TGTGCCAGCAGTTATCAGACAGGACTTTACGAGCAGTACTTC	CASSYQTGLYEQYF
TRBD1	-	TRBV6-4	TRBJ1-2	TGTGCCCGACTCCCCAGGGGGCGGAACGGCTACACCTTC	CARLPRGRNGYTF
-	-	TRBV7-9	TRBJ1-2	TGTGCCAGCAGCGAGGGGGACATCTATGGCTACACCTTC	CASSEGDIYGYTF
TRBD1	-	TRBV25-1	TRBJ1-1	TGTGCCAGCAGAAACAGGGGTCGGAGGCCTGAAGCTTTCTTT	CASRNRGRRPEAFF
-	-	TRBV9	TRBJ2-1	TGTGCCAGCGGTAGTAGCATGCACTACAATGAGCAGTTCTTC	CASGSSMHYNEQFF
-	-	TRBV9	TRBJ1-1	TGTGCCAGCAGCGTAGGTGCAAACACTGAAGCTTTCTTT	CASSVGANTEAFF
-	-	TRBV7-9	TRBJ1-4	TGTGCCAGCAGCTTAGGCGTGGGGATAACTAATGAAAAACTGTTTTTT	CASSLGVGITNEKLFF
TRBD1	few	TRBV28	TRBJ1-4	TGTGCCAGCATTCCGGACAGGGGCACTGAAAAACTGTTTTTT	CASIPDRGTEKLFF
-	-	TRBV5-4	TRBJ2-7	TGTGCCAGCAGCTTTGCGGGGTACGAGCAGTACTTC	CASSFAGYEQYF